A selection of T cell receptor beta chains follows, all from one sample in a study of blood T cell repertoires in COVID-19. The data were produced by immunoSEQ multiplex PCR, yet TCRdb's version contains in-frame clones alone and is incomplete. Here the sample spans a few hundred thousand clones, more than 65% being singletons. Sequences were obtained from peripheral blood. The receptors were gathered from a woman between 40 and 55 years old who had recovered from COVID-19. The CDR3 runs from the conserved cysteine through the conserved F or W. D genes are given only for firm matches. A clone size is listed for some rows: how often the clone was seen (once, few, many), or a class if it is expanded.

>.|.|TRBJ1-1|TRBV7-9
CASSLAYWGEAFF
TGTGCCAGCAGCTTAGCGTATTGGGGCGAAGCTTTCTTT
>.|.|TRBJ1-3|TRBV5-6
CASSLGRSPGNTIYF
TGTGCCAGCAGCTTGGGGCGGAGCCCTGGAAACACCATATATTTT
>.|.|TRBJ1-5|TRBV18
CASSPTGTPNQPQHF
TGTGCCAGCTCACCCACCGGGACTCCGAATCAGCCCCAGCATTTT
>.|few|TRBJ2-5|TRBV11-2
CASSFGIGQQETQYF
TGTGCCAGCAGCTTTGGAATAGGACAGCAAGAGACCCAGTACTTC
>TRBD1|.|TRBJ1-4|TRBV27
CASSPTGGVRANEKLFF
TGTGCCAGCAGTCCCACAGGGGGCGTACGGGCTAATGAAAAACTGTTTTTT
>.|.|TRBJ2-3|TRBV18
CASSPLADSTDTQYF
TGTGCCAGCTCACCACTAGCGGACAGCACAGATACGCAGTATTTT
>.|.|TRBJ2-2|TRBV10-3
CAITQGAVTGELFF
TGTGCCATCACTCAGGGTGCAGTCACCGGGGAGCTGTTTTTT
>.|many|TRBJ2-1|TRBV2
CASRKTTGSDEQFF
TGTGCCAGCAGGAAAACGACAGGTTCCGATGAGCAGTTCTTC
>.|.|TRBJ1-1|TRBV3-1/TRBV3-2
CASESSSNTEAFF
TGTGCCAGCGAGTCATCGTCTAACACTGAAGCTTTCTTT
>.|.|TRBJ2-1|TRBV14
CASSQVTIQGWTEQFF
TGTGCCAGCAGCCAAGTAACCATACAGGGCTGGACTGAGCAGTTCTTC
>TRBD1|.|TRBJ1-2|TRBV3-1/TRBV3-2
CASSPGQGGVGTF
TGTGCCAGCAGCCCCGGACAGGGAGGAGTGGGCACCTTC
>.|.|TRBJ2-6|TRBV4-2
CASSHASGVGANVLTF
TGTGCCAGCAGCCATGCATCGGGGGTCGGGGCCAACGTCCTGACTTTC
>.|.|TRBJ1-5|TRBV15
CATSRTGGGNQPQHF
TGTGCCACCAGCAGGACAGGTGGGGGCAATCAGCCCCAGCATTTT
>.|once|TRBJ1-6|TRBV10-3
CAISETAQSGSPLHF
TGTGCCATCAGTGAAACCGCCCAAAGCGGATCACCCCTCCACTTT
>TRBD1|once|TRBJ1-2|TRBV7-9
CASSKKTGVDYGYTF
TGTGCCAGCAGCAAAAAGACAGGGGTAGACTATGGCTACACCTTC
>.|once|TRBJ2-3|TRBV23-1
CASSRSVYRGIVDTQYF
TGCGCCAGCAGTCGCTCCGTCTATCGCGGAATAGTAGATACGCAGTATTTT
>TRBD2|.|TRBJ2-5|TRBV7-9
CASSLVSLAGAQETQYF
TGTGCCAGCAGCTTAGTCTCATTAGCGGGGGCCCAAGAGACCCAGTACTTC
>TRBD1|.|TRBJ1-1|TRBV27
CASRRTGNTEAFF
TGTGCCAGCAGAAGGACAGGGAACACTGAAGCTTTCTTT
>.|.|TRBJ2-2|TRBV6-6
CASSQMYAGMQGSDTGELFF
TGTGCCAGCAGTCAAATGTATGCCGGGATGCAGGGGTCCGACACCGGGGAGCTGTTTTTT
>.|.|TRBJ1-1|TRBV7-3
CASRGEGATEAFF
TGTGCCAGCAGGGGGGAGGGAGCCACTGAAGCTTTCTTT
>TRBD2|.|TRBJ2-1|TRBV2
CASRTSGEYNEQFF
TGTGCCAGCAGGACTAGCGGGGAGTACAATGAGCAGTTCTTC
>TRBD1|.|TRBJ2-1|TRBV19
CASSTNPTGGFYNEQFF
TGTGCCAGTAGTACCAACCCCACAGGGGGATTTTACAATGAGCAGTTCTTC
>TRBD2|.|TRBJ2-1|TRBV18
CASSSSLGRGYNEQFF
TGTGCCAGCTCATCCTCACTAGGGAGGGGATACAATGAGCAGTTCTTC
>.|once|TRBJ2-7|TRBV11-3
CASSLGRGYEQYF
TGTGCCAGCAGCTTAGGAAGGGGCTACGAGCAGTACTTC
>.|.|TRBJ2-3|TRBV6-5
CASSYPGTDTQYF
TGTGCCAGCAGTTACCCCGGTACAGATACGCAGTATTTT
>TRBD1|.|TRBJ1-5|TRBV3-1/TRBV3-2
CASSQRQGDQPQHF
TGTGCCAGCAGCCAAAGACAGGGGGATCAGCCCCAGCATTTT
>.|.|TRBJ1-4|TRBV27
CASSLNRAGVGANEKLFF
TGTGCCAGCAGTTTAAACAGGGCAGGGGTGGGAGCTAATGAAAAACTGTTTTTT
>TRBD1|.|TRBJ1-2|TRBV10-3
CAIRSFMDRAANYGYTF
TGTGCCATCAGATCGTTTATGGACAGGGCTGCCAACTATGGCTACACCTTC
>TRBD1|.|TRBJ1-3|TRBV9
CASSAPGTGAGNTIYF
TGTGCCAGCAGCGCCCCGGGAACAGGGGCTGGAAACACCATATATTTT
>TRBD2|.|TRBJ2-5|TRBV5-1
CASTGLAGGPETQYF
TGCGCCAGCACAGGACTAGCGGGGGGCCCTGAGACCCAGTACTTC
>TRBD1|.|TRBJ2-5|TRBV2
CASSAGQKETQYF
TGTGCCAGCAGTGCGGGACAGAAAGAGACCCAGTACTTC
>.|few|TRBJ1-1|TRBV6-1
CASSDPTGTFF
TGTGCCAGCAGTGACCCGACAGGAACTTTCTTT
>TRBD1|.|TRBJ2-7|TRBV10-3
CAISDSGTGGPQYF
TGTGCCATCAGTGATTCCGGGACAGGAGGTCCTCAGTACTTC
>.|.|TRBJ1-2|TRBV19
CASRVSGPGGYTF
TGTGCCAGCCGAGTCTCTGGGCCAGGAGGCTACACCTTC
>TRBD1|.|TRBJ2-6|TRBV19
CASSISLPTGAGAGANVLTF
TGTGCCAGTAGTATCTCACTCCCGACAGGGGCTGGGGCTGGGGCCAACGTCCTGACTTTC
>.|.|TRBJ1-6|TRBV28
CASSLRQGYSPLHF
TGTGCCAGCAGTTTAAGGCAGGGTTATTCACCCCTCCACTTT
>.|.|TRBJ2-1|TRBV7-6
CASSSGLINEQFF
TGTGCCAGCAGCTCTGGACTTATCAATGAGCAGTTCTTC
>.|.|TRBJ1-4|TRBV7-9
CASSPILGSTQEKLFF
TGTGCCAGCAGCCCCATATTAGGCTCAACACAGGAAAAACTGTTTTTT
>.|.|TRBJ1-2|TRBV11-2
CASSTSRVFGYTF
TGTGCCAGCAGTACATCCAGGGTTTTTGGCTACACCTTC
>TRBD1|.|TRBJ1-6|TRBV6-5
CASSDRGGNSPLHF
TGTGCCAGCAGCGACAGGGGAGGTAATTCACCCCTCCACTTT
>.|.|TRBJ2-5|TRBV7-2
CASSLDRAETQYF
TGTGCCAGCAGCTTAGACAGGGCGGAGACCCAGTACTTC
>TRBD2|few|TRBJ2-5|TRBV30
CAWSRLAGGRETQYF
TGTGCCTGGAGTCGGCTAGCGGGGGGTCGGGAGACCCAGTACTTC
>.|.|TRBJ2-5|TRBV7-2
CASSSYKQETQYF
TGTGCCAGCAGCTCCTATAAACAAGAGACCCAGTACTTC
>TRBD1|.|TRBJ2-5|TRBV12-5
CASGPDREETQYF
TGTGCTAGTGGACCGGACAGGGAAGAGACCCAGTACTTC
>TRBD2|.|TRBJ2-2|TRBV30
CAWSGGGTGELFF
TGTGCCTGGAGCGGGGGGGGCACCGGGGAGCTGTTTTTT
>.|once|TRBJ2-1|TRBV19
CASSRGPGDNEQFF
TGTGCCAGTAGTAGGGGTCCCGGGGACAATGAGCAGTTCTTC
>.|.|TRBJ2-7|TRBV11-3
CASSQTGTYEQYF
TGTGCCAGCAGCCAAACAGGAACCTACGAGCAGTACTTC
>.|.|TRBJ2-7|TRBV5-5
CASSHTSDSSYEQYF
TGTGCCAGCAGCCACACCTCAGACAGCTCCTACGAGCAGTACTTC
>TRBD2|.|TRBJ2-4|TRBV20-1
CSASLAGSGNIQYF
TGCAGTGCTAGTTTAGCGGGGTCGGGAAACATTCAGTACTTC
>TRBD1|.|TRBJ2-7|TRBV10-3
CAISGTGHYEQYF
TGTGCCATCAGTGGGACAGGGCACTACGAGCAGTACTTC